Shown below are 27 T cell receptor beta chains from a single sample sequenced in a study of T cells in Graves' hyperthyroidism and ophthalmopathy. RNA transcripts served as the template for amplifying TCR beta CDR3 regions. The TCR CDR3 was amplified in a first-round RT-PCR using the HTBI primer set. MiXCR, run by TCRdb on the multiplex PCR reads, gives a single entry per CDR3 protein. The sample has over 350,000 distinct CDR3 sequences, 11% to 15% seen once. Sequenced: blood. Receptors were obtained from a man aged 50-60 years with Graves' ophthalmopathy.

V and J are TRBV2 and TRBJ2-5; D perhaps matches TRBD1 (6 bases). With 5 bases removed from V and 5 bases from J, the gap between germline ends came to 18 bases. Germline V gene sequence: CDR1 SNHLY, CDR2 FYNNEI. This CDR3 is built from 15 residues. CDR3 sequence reads: CASSQQGLKGETQYF. CDR3 nucleotides: TGTGCCAGCAGTCAACAGGGCCTGAAGGGGGAGACCCAGTACTTC.

This clonotype showed up many times. The chain combines TRBV20-1 with TRBJ1-5; a weak D match, TRBD1 (6 bases). Per germline, CDR1 DFQATT and CDR2 SNEGSKA (reference sequence). CDR3 length equals 18 residues. Trimming took 3 bases from V and 5 from J, leaving 26 bases between them. The CDR3 loop reads CSARRRVGREGGDQPQHF. The CDR3 DNA is TGCAGTGCTAGGCGCCGGGTTGGCAGGGAAGGGGGGGATCAGCCCCAGCATTTT.

This clonotype was counted between two and nine times. The V and J genes are TRBV7-9 and TRBJ1-6; perhaps TRBD1 as D (6 bases). V was pared by 7 bases and J by 7 bases, with 14 bases between. In germline, CDR1 is SEHNR, CDR2 FQNEAQ (reference sequence). The CDR3 is 14 amino acids. CDR3 protein: CASNTGIWNSPLHF. In DNA form, the CDR3 reads TGTGCCAGCAACACAGGGATTTGGAATTCACCCCTCCACTTT.

The table lists this clonotype with many counts. The chain carries TRBV10-3 and TRBJ1-5; unclear D gene. Germline V gene lookup returns CDR1 ENHRY and CDR2 SYGVKD. This CDR3 is built from 13 residues. Between the trimmed V and J ends, which lost 0 bases and 4 bases, there was a span of 4 bases. The CDR3 loop is CAISESRNQPQHF. The CDR3 DNA reads as TGTGCCATCAGTGAGTCGAGGAATCAGCCCCAGCATTTT.

This clonotype was detected ten times or more. The rearrangement links TRBV30 to TRBJ2-7; TRBD1 matches at 7 bases. CDR3 size: 11 residues. Per germline, CDR1 GTSNPN and CDR2 SVGIG (reference sequence). The junction had 11 bases not matched to a gene; V was cut back by 6 bases and J by 12 bases. The CDR3 bases are TGTGCCTGCCCCGGACAGGCCGGTCCGTACTTC. This codes for CACPGQAGPYF.

The table lists this clonotype with many counts. The chain is built from TRBV11-1 and TRBJ1-2; D ambiguous. This CDR3 spans 15 amino acids. Trimming removed 5 bases from V and 8 bases from J, with 21 bases in between. CDR1 and CDR2 (germline): SGHAT, FQDESV (reference sequence). Here the CDR3 DNA reads TGTGCCAGCAGCCTAAGGCCTTTAACCCTAGCAGGCTACACCTTC. Translating gives CASSLRPLTLAGYTF.

This chain uses TRBV25-1 with TRBJ1-6; TRBD1 is a possible D gene (6 bases). V was shortened by 2 bases and J by 7 bases, with 9 bases between the two germline ends. Per the germline V gene, CDR1 is MGHDK and CDR2 is SYGVNS. The CDR3 sequence is 14 residues long. CDR3 region: CASSEHRVNSPLHF. The DNA for the CDR3 is TGTGCCAGCAGTGAACACAGGGTCAATTCACCCCTCCACTTT.

This clonotype was observed many times. The chain carries TRBV7-8 and TRBJ2-5; 14 nucleotides line up with TRBD2. V lost 5 bases, J lost 1 base, and 6 bases stayed unmatched. This CDR3 has 17 amino acids. Germline V gene data show CDR1 as SGHVS and CDR2 as FQNEAQ. CDR3 amino acids: CASSPGTSGGIQETQYF. In DNA form, the CDR3 reads TGTGCCAGCAGCCCAGGGACTAGCGGGGGCATCCAAGAGACCCAGTACTTC. The entire variable domain, with the rest obtained from reference TRBV7-8 and TRBJ2-5, is as follows: GAGVSQSPRYKVAKRGQDVALRCDPISGHVSLFWYQQALGQGPEFLTYFQNEAQLDKSGLPSDRFFAERPEGSVSTLKIQRTQQEDSAVYLCASSPGTSGGIQETQYFGPGTRLLVL.

This clonotype appeared many times. V usage is TRBV14 and J usage is TRBJ2-4, with D uncertain. The CDR3 contains 13 residues. V lost 1 base and J 0 bases, leaving 1 base between the germline ends. The V gene's germline CDR1 is SGHDN and CDR2 FVKESK. The CDR3 DNA sequence: TGTGCCAGCAGCCAAGTAGCCAAAAACATTCAGTACTTC. Amino acids: CASSQVAKNIQYF.

The table lists this clonotype with many counts. The V and J genes are TRBV30 and TRBJ2-2, with 7 bases aligning to TRBD2. CDR1 GTSNPN and CDR2 SVGIG come from the germline V gene (reference sequence). The CDR3 length is 14 residues. Trimming cost V 4 bases and J 8 bases; bases outside gene matches: 10. CDR3: CAWIKFPAGGELFF. The CDR3 DNA reads as TGTGCCTGGATCAAGTTTCCAGCGGGAGGGGAGCTGTTTTTT. Full variable domain (missing parts from reference TRBV30 and TRBJ2-2): SQTIHQWPATLVQPVGSPLSLECTVEGTSNPNLYWYRQAAGRGLQLLFYSVGIGQISSEVPQNLSASRPQDRQFILSSKKLLLSDSGFYLCAWIKFPAGGELFFGEGSRLTVL.

This clonotype showed up just a few times. This chain uses TRBV15 with TRBJ1-2; 9 bases agree with TRBD1. V lost 0 bases to trimming and J lost 7 bases; unmatched junction nucleotides: 6. CDR3 length: 15 residues. CDR1 and CDR2 (germline): LNHNV, YYDKDF (reference sequence). CDR3 in amino acids: CATSRESRDRAGYTF. CDR3 nucleotides: TGTGCCACCAGCAGAGAGTCCCGGGACAGGGCTGGCTACACCTTC.

This clonotype has a count of ten or more. The chain links TRBV5-1 to TRBJ2-1; D may be TRBD2 (5 bases). V lost 2 bases to trimming and J lost 4 bases, with 19 bases between them. CDR1 and CDR2 from the germline V gene are SGHRS and YFSETQ. The CDR3 is 17 amino acids. The CDR3 DNA follows: TGCGCCAGCAGCTTCAGAAGCGGAGAGAGATATTACAATGAGCAGTTCTTC. This codes for CASSFRSGERYYNEQFF.

This clonotype was seen only a few times. J is TRBJ2-3 and V is TRBV19, with D tentatively TRBD2 (5 bases). Germline assignment: CDR1 LNHDA and CDR2 SQIVND (reference sequence). V lost 3 bases to trimming and J lost 2 bases, with 12 bases between them. The CDR3 sequence is 15 residues long. CDR3 sequence: CASSMSLAHTDTQYF. The CDR3 DNA sequence: TGTGCCAGTAGTATGTCCCTAGCCCACACAGATACGCAGTATTTT.

At least ten counts were recorded for this clonotype. The chain has TRBV3-1 and TRBJ1-5; tentative D call: TRBD1 (6 bases). In germline, CDR1 is LGHDT, CDR2 YNNKEL (reference sequence). The length of the CDR3 is 15 residues. The V and J ends lost 4 bases and 2 bases respectively, with 12 bases between them. This CDR3 reads CASSPLGGRNQPQHF. CDR3 DNA: TGTGCCAGCAGCCCTCTAGGGGGGCGCAATCAGCCCCAGCATTTT.

This clonotype was counted between two and nine times. The V and J genes are TRBV5-1 and TRBJ1-1; D is undetermined. This CDR3 region has 15 residues. V shed 2 bases and J shed 1 base, with 12 bases lying between them. The V gene's germline CDR1 is SGHRS and CDR2 YFSETQ. The CDR3 region has the DNA TGCGCCAGCAGCTTAATTTCAGCGGGGAACACTGAAGCTTTCTTT. It codes for CASSLISAGNTEAFF.

This clonotype was seen repeatedly, ten times or more. The J gene is TRBJ2-3, the V gene TRBV12-3 or TRBV12-4; TRBD2 agrees at 11 bases. V dropped 6 bases and J dropped 5; count of bases not matched to a gene: 7. The CDR3 totals 15 residues. As DNA, the CDR3 is TGTGCCAGCAGCGTAGCGGGAGGGCGACAAGATACGCAGTATTTT. The encoded protein is CASSVAGGRQDTQYF.

This clonotype was detected many times. The chain couples TRBV27 to TRBJ1-1; D gene uncertain. The germline V gene has CDR1 MNHEY and CDR2 SMNVEV (reference sequence). Trimming stripped 11 bases from V and 4 bases from J, with 20 bases between. This CDR3 contains 14 residues. This chain's CDR3 is CASHLSGPFTEAFF. For the CDR3, the DNA is TGTGCCTCCCACCTATCCGGGCCTTTCACTGAAGCTTTCTTT.

In this sample, this clonotype turned up many times. The V gene is TRBV6-2 or TRBV6-3, the J gene TRBJ2-3, with TRBD2 matching over 10 bases. After removal of 8 bases from V and 4 bases from J, the junction contained 15 bases not matched to a gene. This CDR3 region has 17 residues. The germline CDR1 and CDR2 sequences are MNHEY and SVGEGT. The CDR3 DNA reads TGTGCCAGCGGAAGCGGGAGGGGGGTAACGAGGGCAGATACGCAGTATTTT. This gives the protein CASGSGRGVTRADTQYF.

Many counts were recorded for this clonotype. The rearrangement uses TRBV3-1 and TRBJ1-1; 12 bases line up with TRBD1. Germline V gene sequence: CDR1 LGHDT, CDR2 YNNKEL (reference sequence). This CDR3 has 16 amino acids. J lost 4 bases, V lost 2 bases, and 5 bases had no gene match. The CDR3 protein is CASSQTGTGGGTEAFF. CDR3 nucleotides: TGTGCCAGCAGCCAAACCGGGACAGGGGGCGGCACTGAAGCTTTCTTT.

This clonotype was recorded a few times. CDR3 bases: TGTGCCAGCAGTTCGAAAGGCGGACTAGCGGCCAATGAGCAGTTCTTC. Its protein product is CASSSKGGLAANEQFF. The chain has TRBV7-8 and TRBJ2-1, with TRBD2 matching over 10 bases. Germline trimming cut 6 bases from V and 6 bases from J; bases unmatched to any gene: 11. Germline CDR1 SGHVS, CDR2 FQNEAQ. There are 16 residues in the CDR3.

This clonotype was seen ten or more times. The chain is built from TRBV12-5 and TRBJ1-1; no clear D gene. Germline-derived CDR1 and CDR2 are LGHNT and FRNRAP. CDR3 size: 15 residues. V was shortened by 4 bases and J by 0 bases, with 12 bases between the two germline ends. This CDR3 is CASGWGERVNTEAFF. For the CDR3, the DNA is TGTGCTAGTGGTTGGGGAGAGAGGGTGAACACTGAAGCTTTCTTT. The whole variable domain, remainder taken from reference TRBV12-5 and TRBJ1-1, is DARVTQTPRHKVTEMGQEVTMRCQPILGHNTVFWYRQTMMQGLELLAYFRNRAPLDDSGMPKDRFSAEMPDATLATLKIQPSEPRDSAVYFCASGWGERVNTEAFFGQGTRLTVV.

Many counts were recorded for this clonotype. The chain is built from TRBV7-2 and TRBJ2-7; D remains unclear. The V gene's germline CDR1 is SGHTA and CDR2 FQGNSA. V was cut by 1 base and J by 6 bases, with 10 bases left in between. The CDR3 contains 13 residues. The DNA for the CDR3 is TGTGCCAGCAGCTTAGTCACGGCTTCCGAGCAGTACTTC. Its translation is CASSLVTASEQYF.

This clonotype was found many times. The chain is built from TRBV20-1 and TRBJ2-1; D is perhaps TRBD2 (8 bases). Between the trimmed V and J ends, which lost 3 bases and 8 bases, there was a span of 23 bases. CDR1 and CDR2 (germline): DFQATT, SNEGSKA (reference sequence). The CDR3 length is 16 residues. The chain's CDR3 is CSARAGGRGGSHEQFF. The CDR3 nucleotides read TGCAGTGCTAGGGCAGGGGGGCGCGGGGGGTCCCATGAGCAGTTCTTC.

This clonotype was seen more than once but under ten times. V gene TRBV12-3 or TRBV12-4 combines with J gene TRBJ1-4, with 9 bases identical to TRBD1. After removal of 4 bases from V and 7 bases from J, the junction contained 7 bases not matched to a gene. This CDR3 spans 15 amino acids. The CDR3 coding sequence is TGTGCCAGCAGTTCTCCGACAGGGGGAATTGAAAAACTGTTTTTT. It encodes CASSSPTGGIEKLFF.

Ten or more counts support this clonotype. This sequence joins TRBV3-1 and TRBJ2-3; 13 bases match TRBD2. Germline V CDR1 and CDR2: LGHDT, YNNKEL (reference sequence). The CDR3 is 19 amino acids. Trimming cost V 4 bases and J 6 bases; bases outside gene matches: 16. The CDR3 DNA reads as TGTGCCAGCAGCCCCCCATTATTACTGACTAGCGGGAGGACCGATACGCAGTATTTT. Its translation: CASSPPLLLTSGRTDTQYF.

With regard to this clonotype: Mismatch with germline at one junction end may stem from a read error. The chain combines TRBV5-8 with TRBJ1-2; D gene unclear. Germline V CDR1 and CDR2: SGHTS, YDEGEE. CDR3 size: 13 residues. The CDR3 DNA follows: TGTGCCAGCAGCCAAACAGCTAACAATGGCTACACCTTC. It translates to CASSQTANNGYTF.

This clonotype was picked up many times. This chain joins TRBV12-3 or TRBV12-4 and TRBJ2-7; D ambiguous. The V end lost 7 bases, the J end lost 1 base, and 14 bases lay between the germline ends. The CDR3 loop spans 14 amino acids. CDR3 protein: CASTSAFLSYEQYF. The CDR3 bases are TGTGCCAGCACCTCGGCATTTTTATCCTACGAGCAGTACTTC.